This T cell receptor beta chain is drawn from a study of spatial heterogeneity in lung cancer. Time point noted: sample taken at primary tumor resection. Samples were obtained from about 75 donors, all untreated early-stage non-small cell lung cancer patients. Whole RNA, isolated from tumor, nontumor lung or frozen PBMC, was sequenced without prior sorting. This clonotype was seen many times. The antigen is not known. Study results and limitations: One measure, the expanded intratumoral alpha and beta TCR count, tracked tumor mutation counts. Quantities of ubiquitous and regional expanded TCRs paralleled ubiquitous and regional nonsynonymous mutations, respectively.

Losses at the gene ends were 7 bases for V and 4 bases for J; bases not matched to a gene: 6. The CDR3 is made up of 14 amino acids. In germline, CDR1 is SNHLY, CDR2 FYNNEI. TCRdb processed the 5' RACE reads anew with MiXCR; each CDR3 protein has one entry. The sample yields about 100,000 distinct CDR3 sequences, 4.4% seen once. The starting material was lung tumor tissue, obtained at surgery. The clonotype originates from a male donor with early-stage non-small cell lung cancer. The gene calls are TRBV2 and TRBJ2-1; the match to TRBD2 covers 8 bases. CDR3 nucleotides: TGTGCCAGCAAGCCCCAGCGGGGGTACAATGAGCAGTTCTTC. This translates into CASKPQRGYNEQFF.